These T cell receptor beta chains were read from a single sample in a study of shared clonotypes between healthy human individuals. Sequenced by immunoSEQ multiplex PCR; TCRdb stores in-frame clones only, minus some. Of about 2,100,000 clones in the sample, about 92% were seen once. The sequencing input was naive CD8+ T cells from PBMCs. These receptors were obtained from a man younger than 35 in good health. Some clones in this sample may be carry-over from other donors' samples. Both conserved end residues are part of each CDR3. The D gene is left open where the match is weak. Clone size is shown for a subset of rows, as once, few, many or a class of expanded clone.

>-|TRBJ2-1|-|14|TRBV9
TGTGCCAGCAGCGTAGCACGGGGGTACAATGAGCAGTTCTTC
CASSVARGYNEQFF
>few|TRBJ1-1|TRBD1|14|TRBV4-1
TGCGCCAGCAGCCCCCGGGACAGTTACACTGAAGCTTTCTTT
CASSPRDSYTEAFF
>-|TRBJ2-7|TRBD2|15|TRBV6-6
TGTGCCAGCAGTTACTCAGGGACTAGGGCGGGCGAGCAGTACTTC
CASSYSGTRAGEQYF
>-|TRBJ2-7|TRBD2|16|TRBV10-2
TGCGCCAGCCTCAGCAACACTGGCGGGAGGGCGTACGAGCAGTACTTC
CASLSNTGGRAYEQYF
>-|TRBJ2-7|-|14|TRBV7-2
TGTGCCAGCAGCCCGGTAGGGCTAGTGGGTGAGCAGTACTTC
CASSPVGLVGEQYF
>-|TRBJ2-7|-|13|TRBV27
TGTGCCAGCAGTTTATCCATGGCCTACGAGCAGTACTTC
CASSLSMAYEQYF
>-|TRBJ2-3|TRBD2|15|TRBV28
TGTGCCAGCAGCGTAGGCCTAGCGGGAGGACACACGCAGTATTTT
CASSVGLAGGHTQYF
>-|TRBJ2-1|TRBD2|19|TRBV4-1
TGCGCCAGCAGCCACTGGACTAGCGGGAGGGCCTTGACCTACAATGAGCAGTTCTTC
CASSHWTSGRALTYNEQFF
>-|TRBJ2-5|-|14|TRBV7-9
TGTGCCAGCAGCTTAGCTCTTCTGGGCGAGACCCAGTACTTC
CASSLALLGETQYF
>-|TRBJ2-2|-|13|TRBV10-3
TGTGCCGCTTGGGGCGGGAACACCGGGGAGCTGTTTTTT
CAAWGGNTGELFF
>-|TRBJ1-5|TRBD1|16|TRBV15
TGTGCCACCAGCAGAGATCATTCAGGGGGAGGTCAGCCCCAGCATTTT
CATSRDHSGGGQPQHF
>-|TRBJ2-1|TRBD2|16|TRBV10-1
TGCGCCAGCAGCGCCGGGACTAGCGGGCCCTACAATGAGCAGTTCTTC
CASSAGTSGPYNEQFF
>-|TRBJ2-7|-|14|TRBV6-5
TGTGCCAGCAGTTACTTTGGCAGGGCCCACGAGCAGTACTTC
CASSYFGRAHEQYF
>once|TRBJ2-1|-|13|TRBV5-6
TGTGCCAGCAGCTTCGGAACCTACAATGAGCAGTTCTTC
CASSFGTYNEQFF
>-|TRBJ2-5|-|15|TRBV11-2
TGTGCCAGCAGCTTAGAGGTCGGGACGGCGGAGACCCAGTACTTC
CASSLEVGTAETQYF
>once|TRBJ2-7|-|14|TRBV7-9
TGTGCCAGCAGCTCCCCTCAGGGTGTCTACGAGCAGTACTTC
CASSSPQGVYEQYF
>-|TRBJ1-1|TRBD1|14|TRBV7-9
TGTGCTCCGGGTCCAGGGGGCATGAACACTGAAGCTTTCTTT
CAPGPGGMNTEAFF
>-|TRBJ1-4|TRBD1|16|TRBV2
TGTGCCAGCAGTGACTGGGACAGCGCCACTAATGAAAAACTGTTTTTT
CASSDWDSATNEKLFF
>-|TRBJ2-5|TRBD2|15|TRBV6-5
TGTGCCAGCAGCCCCCCCCCTAGCGGTCAAGAGACCCAGTACTTC
CASSPPPSGQETQYF
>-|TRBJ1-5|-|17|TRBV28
TGTGCCAGCAGTTTAAGATGGTCGCAGGGTGGCAATCAGCCCCAGCATTTT
CASSLRWSQGGNQPQHF
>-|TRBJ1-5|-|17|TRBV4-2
TGTGCCAGCAGCCAAGATTTCGGGGGTAGTGGGAATCAGCCCCAGCATTTT
CASSQDFGGSGNQPQHF
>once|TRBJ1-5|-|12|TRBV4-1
TGCGCCAGCAGCCAAGTAGGGCAACCCCAGCATTTT
CASSQVGQPQHF
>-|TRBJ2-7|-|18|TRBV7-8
TGTGCCAGCAGCTTCGATGGTATGACAGGCCTCTCGAGCCCCGAGCAGTACTTC
CASSFDGMTGLSSPEQYF
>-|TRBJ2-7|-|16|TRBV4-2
TGTGCCAGCAGCCAACTGGAGGGTTGGGGCAACTACGAGCAGTACTTC
CASSQLEGWGNYEQYF
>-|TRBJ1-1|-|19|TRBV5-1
TGCGCCAGCAGCTTGGGCCTGGTTCGTTCCCTAACAGGGAACGATGAAGCTTTCTTT
CASSLGLVRSLTGNDEAFF
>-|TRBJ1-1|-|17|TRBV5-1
TGCGCCAGCAGCTTGGTCGGGGTCGGGGGTTTGAACACTGAAGCTTTCTTT
CASSLVGVGGLNTEAFF